This TCR beta chain comes out of a study of T cell responses to AZD1222 COVID-19 vaccine. Libraries were prepared by immunoSEQ multiplex PCR; TCRdb keeps only in-frame clonotypes and omits some of them. In the table there are about 150,000 clones, more than 85% of which are singletons. Findings and caveats of the study: Donors were mostly white British, more females; clonal diversity possibly underestimated. Seropositivity was recorded at baseline in only five to seven AZD1222 recipients.

Worth noting for this clone: What it binds is not known.

Per germline, CDR1 MDHEN and CDR2 SYDVKM. V lost 5 bases to trimming and J lost 4 bases; unmatched junction nucleotides: 9. This CDR3 has 15 residues. This clonotype originated in an adult who received the AZD1222 COVID-19 vaccine. This chain connects TRBV28 to TRBJ1-2, with 8 bases aligning to TRBD1. Source: peripheral blood, taken 28 days after the second AZD1222 dose. The CDR3 protein is CASSGQGVLVYGYTF. CDR3 bases: TGTGCCAGCAGTGGACAGGGAGTTTTAGTCTATGGCTACACCTTC.